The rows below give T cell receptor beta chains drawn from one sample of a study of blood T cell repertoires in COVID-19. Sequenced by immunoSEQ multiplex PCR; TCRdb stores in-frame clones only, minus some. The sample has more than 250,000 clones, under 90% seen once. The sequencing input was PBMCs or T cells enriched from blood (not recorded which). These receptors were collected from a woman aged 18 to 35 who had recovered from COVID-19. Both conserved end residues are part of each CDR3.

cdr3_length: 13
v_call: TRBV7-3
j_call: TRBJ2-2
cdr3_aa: CASSFTGSGELFF

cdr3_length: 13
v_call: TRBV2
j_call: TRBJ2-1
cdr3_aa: CASSEQGATEQFF

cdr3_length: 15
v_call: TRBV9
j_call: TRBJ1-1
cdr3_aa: CASSVAAGWDSQAFF

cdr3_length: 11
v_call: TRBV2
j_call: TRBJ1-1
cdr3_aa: CASSAGYEAFF

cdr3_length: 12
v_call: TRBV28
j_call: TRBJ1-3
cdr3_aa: CASISSGNTIYF

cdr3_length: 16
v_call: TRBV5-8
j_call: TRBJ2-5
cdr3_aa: CASSGPGTGGRETQYF

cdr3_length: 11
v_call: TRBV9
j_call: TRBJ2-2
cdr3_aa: CASSLTTELFF

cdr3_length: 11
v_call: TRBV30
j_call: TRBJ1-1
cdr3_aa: CACGTSGRAFF

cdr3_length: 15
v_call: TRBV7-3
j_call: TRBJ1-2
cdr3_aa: CASSAISGGTYGYTF

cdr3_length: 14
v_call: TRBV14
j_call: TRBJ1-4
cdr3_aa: CASSRGRVYEKLFF

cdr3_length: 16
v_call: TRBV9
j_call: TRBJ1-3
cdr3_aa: CASSPRTPGEGNTIYF

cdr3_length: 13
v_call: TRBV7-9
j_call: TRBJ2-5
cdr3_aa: CASERGNQETQYF

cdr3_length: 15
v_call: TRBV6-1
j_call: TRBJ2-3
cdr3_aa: CASSDVAGNTDTQYF

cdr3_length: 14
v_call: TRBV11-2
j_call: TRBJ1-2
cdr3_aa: CASSRTGDTQVYTF

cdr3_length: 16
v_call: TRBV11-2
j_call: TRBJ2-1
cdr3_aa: CASLTSRQSSYNEQFF

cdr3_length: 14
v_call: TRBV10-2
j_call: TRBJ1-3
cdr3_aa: CASTERQGGNTIYF

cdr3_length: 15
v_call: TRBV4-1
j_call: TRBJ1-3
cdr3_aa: CASSQDGGRGNTIYF

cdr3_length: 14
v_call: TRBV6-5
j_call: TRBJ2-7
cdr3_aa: CASKELDSSYEQYF

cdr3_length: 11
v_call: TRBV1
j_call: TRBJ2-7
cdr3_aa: CTIGQGYEQYF

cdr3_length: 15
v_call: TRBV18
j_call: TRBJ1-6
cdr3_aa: CASSPQRDRNSPLHF

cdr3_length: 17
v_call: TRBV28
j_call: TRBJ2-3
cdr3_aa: CASFWRGRRGSTDTQYF

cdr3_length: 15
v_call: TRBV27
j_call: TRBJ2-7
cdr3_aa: CASSPTQANPYEQYF

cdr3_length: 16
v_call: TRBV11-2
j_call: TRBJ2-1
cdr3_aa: CASSDSGRTVYNEQFF

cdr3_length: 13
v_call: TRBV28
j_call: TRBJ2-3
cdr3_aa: CASELRGTDTQYF

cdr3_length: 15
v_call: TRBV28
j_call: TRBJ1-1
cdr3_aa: CASSFPESAGNEAFF

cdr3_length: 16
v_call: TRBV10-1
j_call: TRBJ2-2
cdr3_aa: CASSESGRSGTGELFF

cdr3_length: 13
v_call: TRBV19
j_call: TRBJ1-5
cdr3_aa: CASGQGRHQPQHF

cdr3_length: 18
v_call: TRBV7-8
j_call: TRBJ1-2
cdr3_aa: CASSSPWRGEPFNYGYTF

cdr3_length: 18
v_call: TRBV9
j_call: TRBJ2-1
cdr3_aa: CASSVSLLGPSGYNEQFF

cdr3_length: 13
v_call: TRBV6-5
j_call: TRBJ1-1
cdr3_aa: CASNFRGGTEAFF

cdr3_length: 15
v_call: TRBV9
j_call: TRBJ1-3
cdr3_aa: CASSVERVSGNTIYF

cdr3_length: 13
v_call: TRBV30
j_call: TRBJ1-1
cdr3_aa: CAWSVQNPGGAFF

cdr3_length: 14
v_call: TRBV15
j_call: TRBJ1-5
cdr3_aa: CATSIRGAYQPQHF

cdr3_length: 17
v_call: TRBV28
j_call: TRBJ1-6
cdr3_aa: CASISAAGAIYNSPLHF

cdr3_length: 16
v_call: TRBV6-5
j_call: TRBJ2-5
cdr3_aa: CASSSGLAGMGETQYF

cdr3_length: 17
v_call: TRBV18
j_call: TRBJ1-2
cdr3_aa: CASSPSQDRGQIYGYTF

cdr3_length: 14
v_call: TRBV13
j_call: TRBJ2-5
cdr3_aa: CASSPGLAVETQYF

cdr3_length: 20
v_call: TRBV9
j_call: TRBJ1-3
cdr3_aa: CASSVAAGGGHRSSGNTIYF

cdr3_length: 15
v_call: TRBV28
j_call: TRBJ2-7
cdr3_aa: CASSLSGDRGYEQYF

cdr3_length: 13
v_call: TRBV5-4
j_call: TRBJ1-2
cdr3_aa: CASSSTGPYGYTF

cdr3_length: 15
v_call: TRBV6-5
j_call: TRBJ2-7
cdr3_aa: CASSYSTARTYEQYF

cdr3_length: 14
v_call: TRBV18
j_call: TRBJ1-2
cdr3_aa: CASSWGQEGYGYTF

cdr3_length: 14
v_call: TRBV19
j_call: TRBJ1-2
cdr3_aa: CASSPTGGSYGYTF

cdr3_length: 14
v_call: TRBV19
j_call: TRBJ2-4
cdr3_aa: CASSIPAQRAIQYF

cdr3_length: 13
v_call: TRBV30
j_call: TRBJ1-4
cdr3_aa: CAWSVDFDLGLFF

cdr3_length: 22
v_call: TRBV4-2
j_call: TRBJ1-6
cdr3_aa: CASSRQVYSRTQRKGEDSPLHF

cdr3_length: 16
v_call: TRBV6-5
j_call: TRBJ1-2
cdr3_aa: CASSYTTGPNNYGYTF

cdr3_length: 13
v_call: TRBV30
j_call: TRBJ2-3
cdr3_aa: CAWSTGSTDTQYF

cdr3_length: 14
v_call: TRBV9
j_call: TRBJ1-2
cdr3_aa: CASSTPRGNYGYTF

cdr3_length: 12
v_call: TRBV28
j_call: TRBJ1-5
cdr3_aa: CASSRTNQPQHF

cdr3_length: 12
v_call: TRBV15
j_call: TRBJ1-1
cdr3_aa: CATGAMGTEAFF

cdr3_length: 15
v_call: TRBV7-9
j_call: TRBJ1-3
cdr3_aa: CASSLVEASGNTIYF